The 23 T cell receptor beta chains given below trace back to one sample, sequenced in a study of cytomegalovirus exposure and HLA in healthy donors. The PCR ran on 60 Vbeta and 13 Jbeta primers. Sequenced by immunoSEQ multiplex PCR; TCRdb stores in-frame clones only, minus some. The data hold more than 150,000 clones, with 85% observed a single time. The sample taken for sequencing was PBMCs. The receptor set was obtained from a woman under 30 in good health and CMV-seronegative.

This sequence joins TRBV18 and TRBJ2-7, with TRBD2 matching over 9 bases. Germline V gives CDR1 KGHSH, CDR2 LQKENI. V was pared by 5 bases and J by 3 bases, with 8 bases of the junction left unmatched. This CDR3 comprises 15 residues. In DNA form, the CDR3 reads TGTGCCAGCTCAACTGGCGGGAGGGTAATCTACGAGCAGTACTTC. It codes for CASSTGGRVIYEQYF.

This chain links TRBV5-1 with TRBJ1-6; D not certain. The CDR3 totals 16 residues. Germline V lookup: CDR1 SGHRS, CDR2 YFSETQ. V was clipped by 0 bases and J by 7 bases, with 14 bases between them. The CDR3 reads CASSLATQEANSPLHF. The DNA of the CDR3 is TGCGCCAGCAGCTTGGCCACCCAGGAAGCAAATTCACCCCTCCACTTT.

The CDR3 region has the DNA TGTGCCAGCAGCTTATCGGGGGTTAATTCACCCCTCCACTTT. This sequence encodes CASSLSGVNSPLHF. The chain is built from TRBV7-8 and TRBJ1-6, with a weak D call TRBD1 (5 bases). Trimming took off 2 bases at V and 6 bases at J, with 8 bases between the two ends. The CDR3 is made up of 14 amino acids. Germline values: CDR1 SGHVS, CDR2 FQNEAQ.

This clone was counted between two and nine times. The rearrangement links TRBV28 to TRBJ1-2; D uncertain. The germline V and J ends were trimmed by 1 base and 7 bases, with 13 bases remaining between them. CDR1 MDHEN and CDR2 SYDVKM come from the germline V gene. The CDR3 is 14 residues long. CDR3 sequence: CASSLSPSAGGYTF. CDR3 DNA sequence: TGTGCCAGCAGTTTATCCCCCTCCGCCGGTGGCTACACCTTC.

Remarks on this clone: The sample holds other DNA sequences that translate to the same CDR3. The J gene is TRBJ2-2, the V gene TRBV5-1, with D hard to call. V gave up 4 bases and J gave up 3 bases, with 10 bases separating them. The CDR3 contains 14 residues. Germline V gene data show CDR1 as SGHRS and CDR2 as YFSETQ. CDR3 DNA: TGCGCCAGCAGCCCTAGAACGGACACCGGGGAGCTGTTTTTT. It codes for CASSPRTDTGELFF.

The V and J genes are TRBV7-3 and TRBJ2-7, with a tentative D call TRBD2 (6 bases). Germline loops: CDR1 SGHTA, CDR2 FQGTGA. There are 14 residues in the CDR3. Trimming shortened V by 1 base and J by 6 bases, and 13 bases separated the two germline ends. CDR3 bases: TGTGCCAGCAGCTTAAGCGCGACTAGTAGCGAGCAGTACTTC. Residues: CASSLSATSSEQYF. Using reference TRBV7-3 and TRBJ2-7 for the parts outside the CDR3, the full variable domain is GAGVSQTPSNKVTEKGKYVELRCDPISGHTALYWYRQSLGQGPEFLIYFQGTGAADDSGLPNDRFFAVRPEGSVSTLKIQRTERGDSAVYLCASSLSATSSEQYFGPGTRLTVT.

V and J are TRBV29-1 and TRBJ2-1; 10 positions match TRBD1. Germline CDR1 reads SQVTM; CDR2 reads ANQGSEA. This CDR3 spans 15 amino acids. Trimming cost V 5 bases and J 3 bases; bases outside gene matches: 7. CDR3 amino acids: CSVSTGGLDYNEQFF. The CDR3 DNA reads as TGCAGCGTTTCGACAGGGGGCTTGGACTACAATGAGCAGTTCTTC.

The rearrangement links TRBV4-1 to TRBJ2-1; D possibly corresponds to TRBD2 (5 bases). CDR3 length: 17 residues. Germline-derived CDR1 and CDR2 are MGHRA and YSYEKL. V lost 5 bases to trimming and J lost 1 base, with 18 bases between them. DNA of the CDR3: TGCGCCAGCAGCAAACGGGAATCTGCGGCTTCCTACAATGAGCAGTTCTTC. As protein: CASSKRESAASYNEQFF.

The chain couples TRBV30 to TRBJ2-7; D gene unclear. Germline CDR1 and CDR2: GTSNPN and SVGIG (reference sequence). V was cut by 0 bases and J by 5 bases, with 8 bases left in between. The CDR3 covers 12 residues. In nucleotides, the CDR3 is TGTGCCTGGAGTGTATTCCCTAACGAGCAGTACTTC. Its protein is CAWSVFPNEQYF.

The chain is built from TRBV28 and TRBJ1-2; 10 nucleotides align to TRBD1. This CDR3 contains 15 residues. CDR1 is MDHEN and CDR2 is SYDVKM in the germline V gene. V dropped 4 bases and J dropped 6; count of bases not matched to a gene: 8. The CDR3 loop is CASSSLGTGVDGYTF. In DNA form, the CDR3 reads TGTGCCAGCAGTTCTCTTGGGACAGGGGTGGATGGCTACACCTTC.

J is TRBJ1-1 and V is TRBV29-1, with D possibly matching TRBD1 (6 bases). This CDR3 is 14 amino acids long. Germline V gene data show CDR1 as SQVTM and CDR2 as ANQGSEA. Trimming shortened V by 0 bases and J by 5 bases, and 13 bases separated the two germline ends. CDR3 coding DNA: TGCAGCGTTGAAGAAGGGGGGGCGCCGACTGAAGCTTTCTTT. Its translation is CSVEEGGAPTEAFF.

This rearrangement joins TRBV7-9 to TRBJ1-1, with D perhaps TRBD1 (5 bases). The ends were cut back, 9 bases at V and 10 bases at J, with 9 bases in the middle. The CDR3 sequence is 9 residues long. Looked up from germline, CDR1 is SEHNR and CDR2 is FQNEAQ (reference sequence). In DNA, the CDR3 is TGTGCCAGGGGGCCGGGAGCTTTCTTT. This gives the protein CARGPGAFF.

The CDR3 DNA reads as TGCGCCAGCAGTCCTCAGACAGGGAACGAGCAGTACTTC. Amino acids: CASSPQTGNEQYF. The genes are TRBV10-1 and TRBJ2-7; 7 bases line up with TRBD1. CDR1 and CDR2 from the germline V gene are WNHNN and SYGVQD (reference sequence). With 5 bases clipped from V and 5 bases from J, the junction kept 6 bases outside the gene matches. The length of the CDR3 is 13 residues.

The rearrangement uses TRBV10-2 and TRBJ1-1; D remains ambiguous. CDR1 is WSHSY and CDR2 is SAAADI in the germline V gene. The CDR3 has 13 residues. Trimming stripped 1 base from V and 8 bases from J, with 11 bases between. Here the CDR3 reads CASSEFVPREAFF. For the CDR3, the DNA is TGCGCCAGCAGTGAGTTTGTCCCTCGGGAAGCTTTCTTT.

This chain connects TRBV7-2 to TRBJ2-5; 9 positions match TRBD1. The J call could be wrong; TRBJ2-7 is a better fit for the DNA end. Germline CDR1 reads SGHTA; CDR2 reads FQGNSA. This CDR3 has 14 amino acids. CDR3: CASSLQGAGYEQYF. Written as DNA, the CDR3 is TGTGCCAGCAGCCTACAGGGGGCGGGATACGAGCAGTACTTC.

A single count supports this clone. The genes are TRBV7-2 and TRBJ2-5; 11 bases fit TRBD2. The CDR3 spans 17 residues. CDR1 is SGHTA, CDR2 FQGNSA, per germline. Trimming removed 4 bases from V and 0 bases from J; junction bases left unmatched: 7. CDR3 coding DNA: TGTGCCAGCAGCTCAGGACTAGCGGGTGTGTACCAAGAGACCCAGTACTTC. It translates to CASSSGLAGVYQETQYF. The entire variable domain, with the rest obtained from reference TRBV7-2 and TRBJ2-5, is as follows: GAGVSQSPSNKVTEKGKDVELRCDPISGHTALYWYRQSLGQGLEFLIYFQGNSAPDKSGLPSDRFSAERTGGSVSTLTIQRTQQEDSAVYLCASSSGLAGVYQETQYFGPGTRLLVL.

The chain has TRBV2 and TRBJ2-7; D uncertain. Germline V gene lookup returns CDR1 SNHLY and CDR2 FYNNEI. V lost 2 bases to trimming and J lost 6 bases, with 11 bases between them. The length of the CDR3 is 13 residues. CDR3 in DNA: TGTGCCAGCAGTGAATATCCGGGTGGCGAGCAGTACTTC. Amino acid sequence: CASSEYPGGEQYF.

This chain links TRBV7-9 with TRBJ2-2; tentatively, D is TRBD2 (5 bases). V was trimmed by 0 bases and J by 1 base, leaving 18 bases between them. The germline V gene encodes CDR1 SEHNR and CDR2 FQNEAQ (reference sequence). The length of the CDR3 is 19 residues. The CDR3 sequence is CASSLALQLGLRNTGELFF. The CDR3 nucleotides read TGTGCCAGCAGCTTAGCCCTCCAGTTAGGACTCCGGAACACCGGGGAGCTGTTTTTT.

V usage is TRBV28 and J usage is TRBJ2-7; a weak D match, TRBD1 (6 bases). This CDR3 is 20 amino acids long. The V gene's germline CDR1 is MDHEN and CDR2 SYDVKM. Trimming removed 4 bases at V and 2 bases at J, with 30 bases between. Written as DNA, the CDR3 is TGTGCCAGCAGTTCGGGGACAACAATTTCCCAGTGGACCGCAGCCTACGAGCAGTACTTC. Translating gives CASSSGTTISQWTAAYEQYF. The variable domain in full, with the rest retrieved from reference TRBV28 and TRBJ2-7, is DVKVTQSSRYLVKRTGEKVFLECVQDMDHENMFWYRQDPGLGLRLIYFSYDVKMKEKGDIPEGYSVSREKKERFSLILESASTNQTSMYLCASSSGTTISQWTAAYEQYFGPGTRLTVT.

The chain couples TRBV6-6 to TRBJ1-2; no definite D call. V lost 6 bases, J lost 7 bases, and 21 bases lay in between. CDR3 length equals 15 residues. Germline assignment: CDR1 MNHNY and CDR2 SVGAGI (reference sequence). The CDR3 sequence is CASSRLNFVGGGYTF. The DNA of the CDR3 is TGTGCCAGCAGCCGTCTCAATTTTGTCGGAGGTGGCTACACCTTC.

The CDR3 here is CASRRETKNIQYF. The CDR3 coding sequence is TGTGCCAGCAGGAGAGAGACCAAAAACATTCAGTACTTC. The rearrangement joins TRBV2 to TRBJ2-4; D gene unclear. Germline V gene sequence: CDR1 SNHLY, CDR2 FYNNEI. The CDR3 covers 13 residues. Trimming took off 6 bases at V and 2 bases at J, with 8 bases between the two ends.

The chain carries TRBV9 and TRBJ1-2; a possible D gene is TRBD1 (6 bases). The CDR3 contains 15 residues. Germline CDR1 is SGDLS and CDR2 is YYNGEE. Trimming left V 3 bases short and J 6 bases short, with 18 bases between. As DNA, the CDR3 is TGTGCCAGCAGCGGCGGGGGCCCCATGGCGAATGGCTACACCTTC. This translates into CASSGGGPMANGYTF.

The V call is TRBV19, the J call TRBJ2-7; 10 nucleotides align to TRBD2. The CDR3 has 15 residues. Germline assignment: CDR1 LNHDA and CDR2 SQIVND (reference sequence). Trimming took 5 bases from V and 4 from J; bases not matched to a gene: 8. CDR3 sequence reads: CASSLSSSGSYEQYF. CDR3 nucleotides: TGTGCCAGTAGTCTCTCCTCTAGCGGGAGTTACGAGCAGTACTTC.